Shown below are 14 T cell receptor beta chains from a single sample sequenced in a study of T-cell memory formation after mild COVID-19. MiXCR was run by TCRdb on the 5' RACE reads, yielding one entry per CDR3 protein. The sample records under 550,000 distinct CDR3 sequences, about 20% being singletons. Sequencing used PBMCs or a T cell subset sorted from them (not recorded which). The receptors stem from an adult woman who had mild COVID-19 (a few samples of this study predate the infection). Cell type and time point are not known.

V usage is TRBV7-3 and J usage is TRBJ2-1; D perhaps matches TRBD2 (5 bases). The CDR3 contains 13 residues. Looked up from germline, CDR1 is SGHTA and CDR2 is FQGTGA. Deletions cut 3 bases from V and 5 bases from J, with 8 bases between. Here the CDR3 DNA reads TGTGCCAGCAGCTTTTCCGGGGACAATGAGCAGTTCTTC. Its protein is CASSFSGDNEQFF.

At least ten counts were recorded for this clonotype. At one boundary the junction diverges from the germline segment, which might be a read error. The chain links TRBV12-3 or TRBV12-4 to TRBJ2-1; 10 positions match TRBD2. The CDR3 loop spans 14 amino acids. In DNA, the CDR3 is TGTGCTAGCAGCTTAGCGGGAGGACTCAATGAGCAGTTCTTC. It encodes CASSLAGGLNEQFF.

V gene TRBV29-1 combines with J gene TRBJ1-1, with D uncertain. CDR3 length: 14 amino acids. The germline V gene encodes CDR1 SQVTM and CDR2 ANQGSEA. Trimming took 3 bases from V and 3 from J, leaving 14 bases between them. This chain's CDR3 is CSVDPREWDTEAFF. In DNA form, the CDR3 reads TGCAGCGTTGATCCTCGGGAGTGGGACACTGAAGCTTTCTTT.

There are a few counts of this clonotype. The V call is TRBV29-1, the J call TRBJ2-3; TRBD2 agrees at 7 bases. The CDR3 sequence is 14 residues long. CDR1 is SQVTM, CDR2 ANQGSEA, per germline. V shed 5 bases, J shed 6 bases, and the junction held 11 bases outside the gene matches. Here the CDR3 DNA reads TGCAGCGTTTATCTGCGGGAGATCGGGGATACGCAGTATTTT. It encodes CSVYLREIGDTQYF.

The rearrangement links TRBV5-1 to TRBJ2-1; TRBD2 might be the D (5 bases). The V gene's germline CDR1 is SGHRS and CDR2 YFSETQ. The CDR3 consists of 11 residues. V lost 5 bases to trimming and J lost 9 bases, with 9 bases between them. This chain's CDR3 is CASSIEGEQFF. In DNA form, the CDR3 reads TGCGCCAGCAGTATTGAGGGTGAGCAGTTCTTC.

This chain connects TRBV5-1 to TRBJ1-2, with 11 bases fitting TRBD1. This CDR3 is 14 amino acids long. CDR1 and CDR2 from the germline V gene are SGHRS and YFSETQ. Unmatched junction bases numbered 1, after V lost 2 bases and J lost 4 bases. CDR3 sequence: CASSFGTGGYGYTF. The CDR3 DNA reads as TGCGCCAGCAGCTTCGGGACAGGGGGCTATGGCTACACCTTC.

The gene calls are TRBV19 and TRBJ2-3, with TRBD2 matching over 8 bases. V shed 6 bases and J 4 bases; nucleotides not matched to a gene: 12. The germline CDR1 and CDR2 sequences are LNHDA and SQIVND (reference sequence). CDR3 length: 16 amino acids. The CDR3: CASRTGLEVRSDTQYF. The CDR3, as DNA: TGTGCCAGTAGGACGGGACTAGAGGTCAGATCAGATACGCAGTATTTT. Full variable domain (missing parts from reference TRBV19 and TRBJ2-3): DGGITQSPKYLFRKEGQNVTLSCEQNLNHDAMYWYRQDPGQGLRLIYYSQIVNDFQKGDIAEGYSVSREKKESFPLTVTSAQKNPTAFYLCASRTGLEVRSDTQYFGPGTRLTVL.

V gene TRBV6-1 combines with J gene TRBJ2-7; 7 nucleotides agree with TRBD1. This CDR3 is 15 amino acids long. CDR1 is MNHNS, CDR2 SASEGT, per germline. The junction had 7 bases not matched to a gene; V was cut back by 1 base and J by 4 bases. In DNA form, the CDR3 reads TGTGCCAGCAGTGAAGGACAGGGCGTCCCTTACGAGCAGTACTTC. Protein sequence: CASSEGQGVPYEQYF.

The chain uses TRBV6-1 and TRBJ1-2; the D is unclear. Trimming took off 3 bases at V and 5 bases at J, with 19 bases between the two ends. The CDR3 spans 16 residues. The V gene's germline CDR1 is MNHNS and CDR2 SASEGT. The CDR3 coding sequence is TGTGCCAGCAGTGAGCGTAACAACCCACCCCGATATGGCTACACCTTC. It yields the protein CASSERNNPPRYGYTF.

This chain connects TRBV24-1 to TRBJ2-7; D might be TRBD1 (6 bases). The CDR3 length is 12 residues. Per the germline V gene, CDR1 is KGHDR and CDR2 is SFDVKD. The ends were cut back, 4 bases at V and 7 bases at J, with 10 bases in the middle. In DNA form, the CDR3 reads TGTGCCACCAGTGAGGGGGCTAGGGAGCAGTACTTC. Its protein is CATSEGAREQYF.

The chain carries TRBV14 and TRBJ2-7, with 9 bases matching TRBD1. Germline CDR1 and CDR2: SGHDN and FVKESK. The V gene end was trimmed by 0 bases and the J gene end by 8 bases; junction bases not matched to a gene: 8. This CDR3 comprises 15 residues. The CDR3: CASSQDSGQGFKQYF. DNA for the CDR3: TGTGCCAGCAGCCAAGATTCAGGACAGGGGTTCAAGCAGTACTTC.

The table lists this clonotype with a few counts. V usage is TRBV6-1 and J usage is TRBJ2-7; D is unresolved. Germline values: CDR1 MNHNS, CDR2 SASEGT. The CDR3 has 10 residues. The V end was cut by 4 bases, the J end by 11 bases, with 9 bases between. DNA for the CDR3: TGTGCCAGCAGTGTGGGAATAAAGTACTTC. Protein: CASSVGIKYF.

As regards this clonotype: One base separates it from a far larger clone, so it is likely a read error. V and J are TRBV11-2 and TRBJ2-7; D assignment may be TRBD1 or TRBD2 (5 bases each). Germline lookup yields CDR1 SGHAT and CDR2 FQNNGV. This CDR3 region has 14 residues. CDR3 loop: CAGSLDRGPYEQYF. The CDR3 DNA follows: TGTGCCGGCAGCTTAGACCGGGGACCCTACGAGCAGTACTTC.

As DNA, the CDR3 is TGTGCCAGCAGCCTCGCCCGAGTCCTTGGGGAAAAACTGTTTTTT. It encodes CASSLARVLGEKLFF. The genes are TRBV11-2 and TRBJ1-4; D call uncertain. The V gene's germline CDR1 is SGHAT and CDR2 FQNNGV. Trimming left V 5 bases short and J 8 bases short, with 18 bases between. The CDR3 sequence is 15 residues long.